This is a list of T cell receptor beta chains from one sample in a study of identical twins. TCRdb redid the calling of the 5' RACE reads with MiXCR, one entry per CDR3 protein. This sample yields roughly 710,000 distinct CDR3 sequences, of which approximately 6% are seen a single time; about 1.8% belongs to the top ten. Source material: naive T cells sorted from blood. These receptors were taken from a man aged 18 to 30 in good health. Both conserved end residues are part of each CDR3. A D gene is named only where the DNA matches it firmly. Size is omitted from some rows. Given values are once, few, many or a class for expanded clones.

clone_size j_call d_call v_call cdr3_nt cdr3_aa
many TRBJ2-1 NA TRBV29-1 TGCAGCGTTGACGGAGCTGGTGAGCAGTTCTTC CSVDGAGEQFF
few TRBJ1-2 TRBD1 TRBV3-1 TGTGCCAGCAGCCAATACGACAGGGTGACCTATGGCTACACCTTC CASSQYDRVTYGYTF
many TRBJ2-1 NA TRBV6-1 TGTGCCAGCAGTAACCTGAATGAGCAGTTCTTC CASSNLNEQFF
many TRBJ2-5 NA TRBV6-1 TGTGCCAGCAGTGACAGACAGTGGACCTCAAAAGAGACCCAGTACTTC CASSDRQWTSKETQYF
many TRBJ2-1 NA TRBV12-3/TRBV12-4 TGTGCCAGCAGTTTTGGGGTGAATGAGCAGTTCTTC CASSFGVNEQFF
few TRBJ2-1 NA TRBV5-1 TGCGCCAGCAGCACATATGAGGGCAGCTCCTACAATGAGCAGTTCTTC CASSTYEGSSYNEQFF
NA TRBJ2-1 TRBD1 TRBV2 TGTGCCAGCAGCCAGATCCGGGACAGGGGGCTCAATGAGCAGTTCTTC CASSQIRDRGLNEQFF
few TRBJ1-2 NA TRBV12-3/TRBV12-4 TGTGCCAGCAGTTCCAGTGCCGGTTATGGCTACACCTTC CASSSSAGYGYTF
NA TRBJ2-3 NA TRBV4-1 TGCGCCAGCAGCCAAGAATCGAGCGGGAGCACAGATACGCAGTATTTT CASSQESSGSTDTQYF
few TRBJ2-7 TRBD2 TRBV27 TGTGCCACCTCGACTAGCGGGTACGAGCAGTACTTC CATSTSGYEQYF
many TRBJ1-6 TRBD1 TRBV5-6 TGTGCCAGCAGCTCCCTAGACAGGGATGATTATAATTCACCCCTCCACTTT CASSSLDRDDYNSPLHF
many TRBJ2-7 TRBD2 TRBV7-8 TGTGCCAGCAGCGCAACTAGCGACCGCGAGCAGTACTTC CASSATSDREQYF
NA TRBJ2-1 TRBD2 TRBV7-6 TGTGCCAGCAGCTCCCTGGGGGGGGGCTCCTACAATGAGCAGTTCTTC CASSSLGGGSYNEQFF
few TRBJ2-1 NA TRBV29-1 TGCAGCGTTGCCAGCTCCCGCTCCTACAATGAGCAGTTCTTC CSVASSRSYNEQFF
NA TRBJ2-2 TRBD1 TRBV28 TGTGCCAGCAGTTCGACCGGGACAGGGGTCTTCACCGGGGAGCTGTTTTTT CASSSTGTGVFTGELFF
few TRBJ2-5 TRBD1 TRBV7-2 TGTGCCAGCAGAAAAACCGGGACAGGGGGGGAGACCCAGTACTTC CASRKTGTGGETQYF
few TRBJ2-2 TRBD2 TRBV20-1 TGCAGTGCTAGAGATTGGAGCGGGAGCATAGCCGGGGAGCTGTTTTTT CSARDWSGSIAGELFF
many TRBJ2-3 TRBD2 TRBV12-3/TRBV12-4 TGTGCCAGCAGTTTACCCCTAGCGGGAGGGCCGTTCTCCCTTACGCAGTATTTT CASSLPLAGGPFSLTQYF
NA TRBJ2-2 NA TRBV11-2 TGTGCCAGCAGCTCCTTGGGGAGAGTCCCCGGGGAGCTGTTTTTT CASSSLGRVPGELFF
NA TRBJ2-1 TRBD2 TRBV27 TGTGCCAGCAGTTCTCCGGGACTAGGGTACACTGAGCAGTTCTTC CASSSPGLGYTEQFF
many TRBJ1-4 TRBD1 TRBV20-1 TGCAGTGCTAGAGACCAGACAGGGGGAAAACTGTTTTTT CSARDQTGGKLFF
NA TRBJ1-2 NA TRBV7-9 TGTGCCAGCAGCTTAGGAATACAGCAAGCTAACTATGGCTACACCTTC CASSLGIQQANYGYTF
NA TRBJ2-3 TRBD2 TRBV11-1 TGTGCCAGCAGCTTCCCTTCTTGGACTAGCGGGAGTACAGATACGCAGTATTTT CASSFPSWTSGSTDTQYF
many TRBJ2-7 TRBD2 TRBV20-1 TGCAGTGCTCGGACTAGCGGGAGGTGGAGCTACGAGCAGTACTTC CSARTSGRWSYEQYF
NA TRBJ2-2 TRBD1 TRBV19 TGTGCCAGTAGGGGACAGGGTCCCGGGGAGCTGTTTTTT CASRGQGPGELFF
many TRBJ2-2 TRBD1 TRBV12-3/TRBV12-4 TGTGCCAGCAGTTTTCACAGGGGGCTCGACACCGGGGAGCTGTTTTTT CASSFHRGLDTGELFF
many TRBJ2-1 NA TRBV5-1 TGCGCCAGCAGCCCTGACAGTTCCAATGAGCAGTTCTTC CASSPDSSNEQFF
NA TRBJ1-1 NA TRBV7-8 TGTGCCAGCAGCCCTCGCAGGGTAAACACTGAAGCTTTCTTT CASSPRRVNTEAFF
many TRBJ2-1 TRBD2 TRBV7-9 TGTGCCAGCAGCTCGGGACTAGCGGAGCAGTTCTTC CASSSGLAEQFF
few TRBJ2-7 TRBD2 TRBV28 TGTGCCAGCAGTTTATCTTCGGGACTAGCGGGAGAAGCCTACGAGCAGTACTTC CASSLSSGLAGEAYEQYF
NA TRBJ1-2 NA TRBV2 TGTGCCAGCAGTCCGCGGACAGAGTATGGCTACACCTTC CASSPRTEYGYTF
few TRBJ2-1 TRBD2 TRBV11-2 TGTGCCAGCAGTTTACTAGCGGGAGGAGACTACAATGAGCAGTTCTTC CASSLLAGGDYNEQFF
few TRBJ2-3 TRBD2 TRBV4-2 TGTGCCAGCAGCCAAGAATCGACTAGCACGTCGCAGTATTTT CASSQESTSTSQYF
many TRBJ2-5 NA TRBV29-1 TGCAGCGTTGAAGGGGACGGAGAGACCCAGTACTTC CSVEGDGETQYF
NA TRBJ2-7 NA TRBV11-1 TGTGCCAGCAGCTTGGGCCATCGACCCCACGAGCAGTACTTC CASSLGHRPHEQYF
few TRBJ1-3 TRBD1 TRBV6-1 TGTGCCAGCAGTCAGGGACAGGGGGGAACTGGAAACACCATATATTTT CASSQGQGGTGNTIYF
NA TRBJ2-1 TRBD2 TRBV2 TGTGCCAGCGGAGCCGGGACTAGCAAGAATGCGCAGTTCTTC CASGAGTSKNAQFF
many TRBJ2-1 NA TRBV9 TGTGCCAGCAGCGTAGTGACTAGTTACAATGAGCAGTTCTTC CASSVVTSYNEQFF
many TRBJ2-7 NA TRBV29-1 TGCAGCGTTGAAGATTTTGCGGAGGGCCTAAAAGAGCAGTACTTC CSVEDFAEGLKEQYF
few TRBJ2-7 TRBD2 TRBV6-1 TGTGCCACAGCGTCCCTAGCGGGAGGGAACTACGAGCAGTACTTC CATASLAGGNYEQYF
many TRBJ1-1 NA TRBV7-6 TGTGCCAGCAGCTTAGAACAGTCGAACACTGAAGCTTTCTTT CASSLEQSNTEAFF
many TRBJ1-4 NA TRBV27 TGTGCCAGCAGTTTATATTCGGCTGAAAAACTGTTTTTT CASSLYSAEKLFF
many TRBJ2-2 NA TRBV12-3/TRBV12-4 TGTGCCAGCAGGCTGGGCGCCCCGAACACCGGGGAGCTGTTTTTT CASRLGAPNTGELFF
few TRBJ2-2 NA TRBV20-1 TGCAGTCCAAGGGTTTTCGACACCGGGGAGCTGTTTTTT CSPRVFDTGELFF
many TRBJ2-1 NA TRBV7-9 TGTGCCAGCAGCCAACAGGGCTATGAGCAGTTCTTC CASSQQGYEQFF
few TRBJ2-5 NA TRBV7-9 TGTGCCAGCAGCGCGTTTGCCGGGGCCCCTGGGTACTTC CASSAFAGAPGYF
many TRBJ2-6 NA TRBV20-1 TGCAGTTTCAGGGATGACTCTGGGGCCAACGTCCTGACTTTC CSFRDDSGANVLTF
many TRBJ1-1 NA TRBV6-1 TGTGCCAGCAGCCCTTCGCAGGGGATTGGATCCGAAGCTTTCTTT CASSPSQGIGSEAFF
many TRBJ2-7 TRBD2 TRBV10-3 TGTGCCATCAGCGGCCGTCCAGGGACTAGCGGGAACGAGCAGTACTTC CAISGRPGTSGNEQYF
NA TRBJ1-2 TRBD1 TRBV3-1 TGTGCCAGCAGCCACCAATTAGGGACAGGATCCAACTATGGCTACACCTTC CASSHQLGTGSNYGYTF
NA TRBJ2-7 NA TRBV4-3 TGCGCCAGCAGCCAAGATTTATACTACGAGCAGTACTTC CASSQDLYYEQYF
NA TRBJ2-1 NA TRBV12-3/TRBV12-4 TGTGCCAGCAGCAAGACCGAGAACAATGAGCAGTTCTTC CASSKTENNEQFF
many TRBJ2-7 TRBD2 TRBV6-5 TGTGCCAGCAGTTACTCACCTAGCGGGAGCTACGAGCAGTACTTC CASSYSPSGSYEQYF
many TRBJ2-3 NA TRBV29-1 TGCAGCGTTGGTTCTAGCGTGACAGATACGCAGTATTTT CSVGSSVTDTQYF
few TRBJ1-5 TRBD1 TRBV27 TGTGCCAGCCCAGGGGGCGGGCGCAATCAGCCCCAGCATTTT CASPGGGRNQPQHF
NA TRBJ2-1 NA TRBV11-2 TGTGCCAGCAGCTCCGGACAGTACGAGCAGTTCTTC CASSSGQYEQFF